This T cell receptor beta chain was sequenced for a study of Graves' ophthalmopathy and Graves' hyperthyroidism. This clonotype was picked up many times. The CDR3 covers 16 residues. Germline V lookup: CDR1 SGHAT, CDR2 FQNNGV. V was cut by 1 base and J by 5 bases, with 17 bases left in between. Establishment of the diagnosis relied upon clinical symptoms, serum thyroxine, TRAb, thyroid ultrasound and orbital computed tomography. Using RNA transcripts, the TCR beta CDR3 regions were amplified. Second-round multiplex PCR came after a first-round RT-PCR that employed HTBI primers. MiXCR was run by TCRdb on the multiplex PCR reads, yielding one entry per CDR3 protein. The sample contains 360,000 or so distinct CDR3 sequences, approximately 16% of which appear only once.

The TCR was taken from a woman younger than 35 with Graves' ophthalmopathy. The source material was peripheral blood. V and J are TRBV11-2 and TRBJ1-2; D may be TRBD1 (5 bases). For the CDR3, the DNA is TGTGCCAGCAGCTTAGTACCGGGGACCGCTGGGTATGGCTACACCTTC. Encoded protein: CASSLVPGTAGYGYTF.